These T cell receptor beta chains were read from a single sample in a study of T cell responses to AZD1222 COVID-19 vaccine. Assay: immunoSEQ multiplex PCR; the TCRdb copy retains only in-frame clones and omits some. The sample shows 95,000 or so clones, around nine tenths of them seen only once. The sample consisted of peripheral blood, taken on day 0 of MenACWY control vaccination. The receptors were gathered from an adult in good health. The CDR3 runs from the conserved cysteine through the conserved F or W. D genes are given only for firm matches. Clone size appears in some rows only: once, few, many, or a class for an expanded clone.

clone_size d_call j_call v_call cdr3_nt cdr3_aa
. TRBD1 TRBJ1-6 TRBV5-1 TGCGCCAGCAGCCGTTCGGGACAGCAGAATTCACCCCTCCACTTT CASSRSGQQNSPLHF
. . TRBJ1-5 TRBV5-1 TGCGCCAGCAGTATGGGAGGGCGAAATCAGCCCCAGCATTTT CASSMGGRNQPQHF
once TRBD2 TRBJ2-3 TRBV11-2 TGTGCCAGCAGCTTAGATAGGACTAGCGGGGTAGATACGCAGTATTTT CASSLDRTSGVDTQYF
. TRBD2 TRBJ2-3 TRBV27 TGTGCCAGCAGTTTAGGACTAGCGGGGGGTTTTAGCACAGATACGCAGTATTTT CASSLGLAGGFSTDTQYF
. . TRBJ1-1 TRBV6-5 TGTGCCAGCAGTTACAGTCAACGGGGTGAAGCTTTCTTT CASSYSQRGEAFF
. . TRBJ2-7 TRBV5-8 TGTGCCAGCAGCTTCTCAACCAAAGAGCAGTACTTC CASSFSTKEQYF
many . TRBJ2-1 TRBV7-2 TGTGCCAGCAGCTTATTTCGTGAGCAGTTCTTC CASSLFREQFF
. TRBD1 TRBJ1-2 TRBV6-5 TGTGCCAGCAGTTACCTCTGGGACAGTTCTAACTATGGCTACACCTTC CASSYLWDSSNYGYTF
. . TRBJ2-3 TRBV6-2/TRBV6-3 TGTGCCAGCAGCCGTTTTGATACGCAGTATTTT CASSRFDTQYF
. TRBD1 TRBJ1-6 TRBV7-8 TGTGCCAGCAGACGAGACCCATTGAAGGACAGGGAAACCCCCTATAATTCACCCCTCCACTTT CASRRDPLKDRETPYNSPLHF
. . TRBJ1-2 TRBV10-3 TGTGCCACAAAAAACGGGACCGGGGTTTTCTATGGCTACACCTTC CATKNGTGVFYGYTF
. . TRBJ1-5 TRBV12-1 TGTGCCAGCAGCTTTCGAGGGGATAGCAATCAGCCCCAGCATTTT CASSFRGDSNQPQHF
. . TRBJ2-3 TRBV18 TGTGCCAGCTCACCCCGGACGGAGACAGATACGCAGTATTTT CASSPRTETDTQYF
. TRBD1 TRBJ1-1 TRBV27 TGTGCCAGCAGTTTACAGGGGGCGAGGACTGAAGCTTTCTTT CASSLQGARTEAFF
. . TRBJ1-1 TRBV6-2/TRBV6-3 TGTGCCAGCAGTTACTCGACCTTAATTGAAGCTTTCTTT CASSYSTLIEAFF
. TRBD2 TRBJ2-6 TRBV11-2 TGTGCCAGCAGCTCCTTGGACGGGGGGTCCTCTGGGGCCAACGTCCTGACTTTC CASSSLDGGSSGANVLTF
. . TRBJ2-5 TRBV3-1/TRBV3-2 TGTGCCAGCAGCCAATCTGGGGAGACCCAGTACTTC CASSQSGETQYF
. TRBD2 TRBJ2-1 TRBV5-6 TGTGCCAGCAGCCCCCCAAGCGGGGGGTACGGAGCGTTTTACAATGAGCAGTTCTTC CASSPPSGGYGAFYNEQFF
once TRBD1 TRBJ1-1 TRBV25-1 TGTGCCAGCAGAGGGGGCTGGTGGACTGAAGCTTTCTTT CASRGGWWTEAFF
. . TRBJ2-2 TRBV11-2 TGTGCCAGCAGCTTAGGGAAGTGGGGGGACCTCACCGGGGAGCTGTTTTTT CASSLGKWGDLTGELFF
. . TRBJ1-6 TRBV2 TGTGCCAGCAGTGACAGAAATTCACCCCTCCACTTT CASSDRNSPLHF